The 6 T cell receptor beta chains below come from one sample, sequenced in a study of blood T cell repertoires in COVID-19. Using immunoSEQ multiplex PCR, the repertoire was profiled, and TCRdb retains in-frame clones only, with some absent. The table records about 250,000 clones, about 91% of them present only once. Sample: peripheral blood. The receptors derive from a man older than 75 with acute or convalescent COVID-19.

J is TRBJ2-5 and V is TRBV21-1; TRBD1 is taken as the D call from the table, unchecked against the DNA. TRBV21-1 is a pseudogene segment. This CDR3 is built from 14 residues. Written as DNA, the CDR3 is TGTGCCAGCAGCGCGAGACAGGGTCAAGAGACCCAGTACTTC. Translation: CASSARQGQETQYF.

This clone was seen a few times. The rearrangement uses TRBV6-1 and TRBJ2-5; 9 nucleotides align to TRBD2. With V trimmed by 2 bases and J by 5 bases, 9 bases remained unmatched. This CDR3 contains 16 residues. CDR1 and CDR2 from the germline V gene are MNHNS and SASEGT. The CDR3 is CASSESFAGGPETQYF. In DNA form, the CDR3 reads TGTGCCAGCAGTGAAAGTTTTGCGGGGGGGCCGGAGACCCAGTACTTC.

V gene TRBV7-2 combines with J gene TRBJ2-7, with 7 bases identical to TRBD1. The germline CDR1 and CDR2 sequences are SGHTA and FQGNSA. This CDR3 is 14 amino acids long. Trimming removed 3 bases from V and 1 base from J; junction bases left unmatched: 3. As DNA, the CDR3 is TGTGCCAGCAGCTTGGGACAGACTTCCTACGAGCAGTACTTC. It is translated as CASSLGQTSYEQYF.

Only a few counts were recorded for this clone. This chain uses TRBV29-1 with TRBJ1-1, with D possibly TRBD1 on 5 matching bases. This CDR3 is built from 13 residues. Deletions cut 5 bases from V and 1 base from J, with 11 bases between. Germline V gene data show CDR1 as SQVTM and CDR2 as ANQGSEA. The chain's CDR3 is CSVRTNSNTEAFF. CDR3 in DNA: TGCAGCGTTAGGACAAACTCGAACACTGAAGCTTTCTTT.

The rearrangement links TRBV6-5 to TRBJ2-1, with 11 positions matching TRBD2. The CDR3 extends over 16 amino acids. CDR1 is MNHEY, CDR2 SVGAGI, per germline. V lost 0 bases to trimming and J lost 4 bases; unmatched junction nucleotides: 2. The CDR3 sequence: CASSYSGLAVYNEQFF. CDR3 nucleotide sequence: TGTGCCAGCAGTTACTCGGGACTAGCGGTATACAATGAGCAGTTCTTC.

CDR3 amino acids: CASSLPKGEEFEDTQYF. DNA for the CDR3: TGTGCCAGCTCACTACCTAAGGGAGAGGAATTCGAAGATACGCAGTATTTT. This chain connects TRBV18 to TRBJ2-3; TRBD2 might be the D (5 bases). Germline V gives CDR1 KGHSH, CDR2 LQKENI. V was pared by 4 bases and J by 5 bases, with 22 bases between. The CDR3 has 17 amino acids.